This T cell receptor (beta chain) was found in a study of blood T cell repertoires in COVID-19. In the study's own analysis: Cell counts per sample came from amplifying reference gene primers. Assay used: immunoSEQ multiplex PCR; TCRdb lists only in-frame clones, some missing. From that table come the V and J calls and clone size; the DNA was used to work out D and trimming. In the table there are more than 35,000 clones, roughly 87% of which are singletons. The TCR sequence derives from a human donor in a cohort sampled during active COVID-19. The sample taken for sequencing was peripheral blood.

CDR3 region: CASSAGGSSYNEQFF. CDR3 bases: TGTGCCAGCAGCGCCGGGGGAAGCTCCTACAATGAGCAGTTCTTC. The chain links TRBV9 to TRBJ2-1; maybe TRBD2 (6 bases). Trimming left V 3 bases short and J 0 bases short, with 10 bases between. The CDR3 is made up of 15 amino acids. Germline V gene lookup returns CDR1 SGDLS and CDR2 YYNGEE.